This T cell receptor (beta chain) stems from a study of pediatric ulcerative colitis. Sequencing depth was up to 500,000 reads per sample. The table came from immunoSEQ multiplex PCR; TCRdb's copy has only in-frame clones and leaves some out. The sample has tens of thousands of clones; about 89% are singletons. The blood sample was taken during the colonoscopy visit. Germline CDR1 reads MNHNS; CDR2 reads SASEGT. This CDR3 comprises 15 residues. The J segment lost 11 bases and the V segment lost 2 bases, leaving 9 bases of the junction unmatched. Worth noting for this clone: What it binds is unknown.

Study-wide findings and caveats: Blood-rectal clonal overlap within each person was significantly higher in ulcerative colitis patients than controls. Two rectal CDR3 clonotypes occurred in all ulcerative colitis patients.

This receptor was identified in a boy between 10 and 17 years old who was a control in a study of pediatric ulcerative colitis. Source material: blood. The chain links TRBV6-1 to TRBJ1-1; 12 nucleotides line up with TRBD1. The CDR3 nucleotides read TGTGCCAGCAGTGAAACCGGGACAGGGGGCGAGAAGGCTTTCTTT. This encodes CASSETGTGGEKAFF.